This entry lists 28 T cell receptor beta chains sequenced from one sample in a study of human T cells and chemical hapten exposure. TCRdb ran MiXCR on the RACE reads and lists one entry per CDR3 protein. The sample includes 300,000 to 450,000 distinct CDR3 sequences, 4.5% to 6% of them seen just once. Time point described: pre-sensitization, week 0. The treatment denotes: therapeutic diphenylcyclopropenone sensitization with weekly scalp DPC. The specimen was whole blood, collected in connection with sensitization to the hapten diphenylcyclopropenone (DPC). Receptor source: a woman in her forties or fifties with alopecia areata. Some clones in this sample may be carry-over from other donors' samples.

This clonotype was counted many times. This chain connects TRBV5-1 to TRBJ2-7, with D perhaps TRBD2 (6 bases). Germline V gene sequence: CDR1 SGHRS, CDR2 YFSETQ. The V end lost 4 bases, the J end lost 0 bases, and 11 bases lay between the germline ends. The CDR3 spans 14 residues. CDR3 loop: CASSPGGTSYEQYF. DNA of the CDR3: TGCGCCAGCAGCCCTGGGGGGACCTCCTACGAGCAGTACTTC.

This clonotype came up many times. The rearrangement links TRBV6-6 to TRBJ2-3; TRBD2 matches 7 bases. J was trimmed by 1 base and V by 7 bases; bases with no gene match: 8. Germline V gene sequence: CDR1 MNHNY, CDR2 SVGAGI (reference sequence). The CDR3 sequence is 15 residues long. The chain's CDR3 is CASKKVRGGTDTQYF. Here the CDR3 DNA reads TGTGCCAGCAAGAAGGTTCGGGGGGGCACAGATACGCAGTATTTT.

The genes are TRBV5-4 and TRBJ2-7, with D perhaps given as TRBD1 or TRBD2 (6 bases each). This CDR3 is 13 amino acids long. Germline V gives CDR1 SGHNT, CDR2 YYREEE (reference sequence). V lost 2 bases, J lost 6 bases, and 12 bases lay in between. DNA for the CDR3: TGTGCCAGCAGCTTAGGGGGGCAGTCCGAGCAGTACTTC. Residues: CASSLGGQSEQYF.

Many counts were recorded for this clonotype. V gene TRBV14 combines with J gene TRBJ1-1; 10 bases match TRBD1. Trimming at V came to 0 bases and at J to 6 bases, leaving 7 bases not matched to a gene. Germline CDR1 reads SGHDN; CDR2 reads FVKESK. The CDR3 has 16 amino acids. CDR3 in amino acids: CASSQDRGQGKAEAFF. The CDR3 coding sequence is TGTGCCAGCAGCCAAGATCGGGGACAGGGGAAGGCTGAAGCTTTCTTT.

This clonotype was observed a few times. This chain links TRBV6-6 with TRBJ1-5; D uncertain. There are 14 residues in the CDR3. CDR1 MNHNY and CDR2 SVGAGI come from the germline V gene (reference sequence). Deletions cut 4 bases from V and 10 bases from J, with 17 bases between. Here the CDR3 reads CASSWGGGNLPQHF. DNA for the CDR3: TGTGCCAGCAGTTGGGGAGGCGGAAACCTTCCCCAGCATTTT.

This clonotype was seen only a few times. A much larger clone differs by one base, so this may be a read error. This chain joins TRBV5-1 and TRBJ1-4; D is unclear. The CDR3 totals 13 residues. Germline V gene lookup returns CDR1 SGHRS and CDR2 YFSETQ. V shed 7 bases and J shed 8 bases, with 15 bases lying between them. The CDR3 sequence: CASGPPGIEKLFF. CDR3 nucleotide sequence: TGCGCCAGCGGCCCGCCGGGAATCGAAAAACTGTTTTTT.

This clonotype showed up just a few times. This sequence joins TRBV4-1 and TRBJ1-1; D gene ambiguous. The CDR3 has 15 residues. The V end was cut by 8 bases, the J end by 4 bases, with 20 bases between. The germline V gene encodes CDR1 MGHRA and CDR2 YSYEKL. This CDR3 reads CASGPSYSSRTEAFF. The CDR3 region has the DNA TGCGCCAGCGGGCCGTCCTACAGTTCCCGCACTGAAGCTTTCTTT.

CDR3 in amino acids: CASSQDRASYGYTF. The CDR3 bases are TGTGCCAGCAGCCAAGATAGGGCCAGCTATGGCTACACCTTC. The chain recombines TRBV3-1 with TRBJ1-2, with D unclear. The CDR3 consists of 14 residues. V shed 0 bases and J shed 4 bases, with 9 bases lying between them. The V gene's germline CDR1 is LGHDT and CDR2 YNNKEL (reference sequence).

This clonotype was seen a few times. The chain employs TRBV4-1 and TRBJ2-7, with D perhaps matching TRBD2 (5 bases). The length of the CDR3 is 14 residues. The germline gives CDR1 MGHRA, CDR2 YSYEKL. Trimming removed 8 bases at V and 0 bases at J, with 14 bases between. The CDR3 reads CASGEAENSYEQYF. Written as DNA, the CDR3 is TGCGCCAGCGGGGAAGCGGAAAACTCCTACGAGCAGTACTTC.

This clonotype was detected many times. V usage is TRBV12-5 and J usage is TRBJ1-1; a weak D match, TRBD1 (5 bases). Deletions cut 3 bases from V and 6 bases from J, with 11 bases between. From germline, CDR1 is LGHNT and CDR2 FRNRAP. The CDR3 length is 13 residues. CDR3 DNA sequence: TGTGCTAGTGGTTTTCAGGGTTTCGCTGAAGCTTTCTTT. Its protein is CASGFQGFAEAFF.

This rearrangement joins TRBV6-2 or TRBV6-3 to TRBJ1-1; D not resolved. The CDR3 contains 13 residues. From germline, CDR1 is MNHEY and CDR2 SVGEGT. V lost 8 bases to trimming and J lost 4 bases, with 14 bases between them. The CDR3: CASVRTSLTEAFF. CDR3 sequence (DNA): TGTGCCAGCGTCCGTACCTCCCTCACTGAAGCTTTCTTT.

At least ten counts were recorded for this clonotype. The CDR3 DNA follows: TGTGCCAGCAGCTACGGGACTAGCGGGAGAGAGCAGTACTTC. This gives the protein CASSYGTSGREQYF. This chain links TRBV3-1 with TRBJ2-7; TRBD2 matches at 14 bases. Germline trimming cut 5 bases from V and 7 bases from J; bases unmatched to any gene: 4. The CDR3 is 14 residues long. Germline CDR1 is LGHDT and CDR2 is YNNKEL (reference sequence).

This clonotype was found a few times. The rearrangement links TRBV20-1 to TRBJ2-2; TRBD2 matches at 10 bases. V gave up 4 bases and J gave up 4 bases; unmatched junction bases: 3. There are 14 residues in the CDR3. The germline gives CDR1 DFQATT, CDR2 SNEGSKA (reference sequence). Here the CDR3 reads CSAIAGGGTGELFF. Here the CDR3 DNA reads TGCAGTGCTATAGCGGGGGGTGGCACCGGGGAGCTGTTTTTT.

This clonotype was counted ten times or more. The chain is built from TRBV14 and TRBJ2-3, with 13 bases lining up with TRBD2. Germline V gene sequence: CDR1 SGHDN, CDR2 FVKESK. V lost 3 bases to trimming and J lost 6 bases; unmatched junction nucleotides: 3. The CDR3 sequence is 15 residues long. This CDR3 is CASSHGLAGVDTQYF. CDR3 sequence (DNA): TGTGCCAGCAGCCACGGACTAGCGGGAGTGGATACGCAGTATTTT.

This clonotype has at least ten counts. This rearrangement joins TRBV12-3 or TRBV12-4 to TRBJ1-6, with 7 bases fitting TRBD1. V lost 1 base to trimming and J lost 10 bases; unmatched junction nucleotides: 4. This CDR3 contains 14 residues. The CDR3 protein is CASSLVRGHSPLHF. DNA of the CDR3: TGTGCCAGCAGTTTAGTTAGGGGGCACTCACCCCTCCACTTT.

The genes are TRBV3-1 and TRBJ1-1, with a possible D match to TRBD1 (5 bases). There are 14 residues in the CDR3. The germline CDR1 and CDR2 sequences are LGHDT and YNNKEL (reference sequence). The ends were cut back, 4 bases at V and 5 bases at J, with 14 bases in the middle. The CDR3 protein is CASSPPSGETEAFF. In DNA, the CDR3 is TGTGCCAGCAGCCCCCCTTCGGGGGAGACTGAAGCTTTCTTT.

The V gene is TRBV7-9, the J gene TRBJ2-2, with a weak D call TRBD2 (5 bases). The CDR3 runs 13 residues. CDR1 and CDR2 from the germline V gene are SEHNR and FQNEAQ (reference sequence). Trimming left V 4 bases short and J 5 bases short, with 8 bases between. The CDR3 sequence: CASSSRTTGELFF. The CDR3 bases are TGTGCCAGCAGCTCCCGGACTACCGGGGAGCTGTTTTTT.

The chain combines TRBV29-1 with TRBJ1-2, with D hard to call. V shed 6 bases and J shed 4 bases, with 9 bases lying between them. Germline CDR1 is SQVTM and CDR2 is ANQGSEA. The CDR3 is made up of 11 amino acids. The CDR3 DNA reads TGCAGCGTGCCGGACCCCTATGGCTACACCTTC. Amino acid sequence: CSVPDPYGYTF.

The V gene is TRBV7-2, the J gene TRBJ1-2; no definite D call. The CDR3 runs to 15 residues. Per the germline V gene, CDR1 is SGHTA and CDR2 is FQGNSA. Trimming removed 7 bases at V and 1 base at J, with 16 bases between. CDR3 sequence reads: CASTPSLSINYGYTF. As DNA, the CDR3 is TGTGCCAGCACCCCTAGCCTCTCCATTAACTATGGCTACACCTTC.

This clonotype was seen only a few times. This chain joins TRBV6-1 and TRBJ1-5, with 7 bases lining up with TRBD1. V dropped 6 bases and J dropped 0; count of bases not matched to a gene: 5. In germline, CDR1 is MNHNS, CDR2 SASEGT. This CDR3 spans 15 amino acids. CDR3 region: CASRDRLYSNQPQHF. CDR3 nucleotides: TGTGCCAGCAGGGACAGGCTCTATAGCAATCAGCCCCAGCATTTT.

This clonotype occurred many times. The rearrangement links TRBV10-2 to TRBJ2-1, with TRBD2 matching over 10 bases. V lost 8 bases and J lost 7; bases outside the gene matches: 5. Germline V gene data show CDR1 as WSHSY and CDR2 as SAAADI. This CDR3 is built from 13 residues. CDR3 protein: CASGSGRDNEQFF. As DNA, the CDR3 is TGCGCCAGCGGGAGCGGGAGGGATAATGAGCAGTTCTTC.

This clonotype showed up just a few times. The CDR3 loop reads CASSLVGRPHEQYF. DNA for the CDR3: TGTGCCAGCAGTTTAGTTGGACGACCTCACGAGCAGTACTTC. The rearrangement uses TRBV27 and TRBJ2-7; D is ambiguous. The V end lost 2 bases, the J end lost 5 bases, and 13 bases lay between the germline ends. This CDR3 is built from 14 residues. Germline V lookup: CDR1 MNHEY, CDR2 SMNVEV (reference sequence).

This clonotype came up a few times. The CDR3 DNA reads as TGTGCGAGCGGGGGTGTATCAGTTGGGGCTAATGAAAAACTGTTTTTT. Translating it yields CASGGVSVGANEKLFF. J is TRBJ1-4 and V is TRBV7-9, with TRBD1 as a possible D gene (5 bases). CDR3 size: 16 residues. The germline CDR1 and CDR2 sequences are SEHNR and FQNEAQ (reference sequence).

In this sample, this clonotype turned up many times. The chain links TRBV7-8 to TRBJ2-3; weak D call: TRBD1 (6 bases). Trimming removed 6 bases from V and 6 bases from J, with 19 bases in between. Germline CDR1 SGHVS, CDR2 FQNEAQ. The CDR3 loop spans 15 amino acids. For the CDR3, the DNA is TGTGCCAGCAGTTTCAGCAGGGGCCGCATGGATACGCAGTATTTT. Translating it yields CASSFSRGRMDTQYF.

This clonotype was counted a few times. The CDR3 DNA reads as TGTGCCAGCAGTTTATCGAGGGGGAACGAGCAGTACTTC. This gives the protein CASSLSRGNEQYF. The chain couples TRBV27 to TRBJ2-7; TRBD1 might be the D (6 bases). In germline, CDR1 is MNHEY, CDR2 SMNVEV (reference sequence). The V end was cut by 0 bases, the J end by 5 bases, with 8 bases between. The CDR3 totals 13 residues.

This clonotype has more than one count but fewer than ten. The V call is TRBV12-3 or TRBV12-4, the J call TRBJ2-7, with D tentatively TRBD1 (5 bases). Trimming took off 5 bases at V and 4 bases at J, with 21 bases between the two ends. This CDR3 contains 16 residues. CDR3 region: CASSLQLGHDLYEQYF. For the CDR3, the DNA is TGTGCCAGCAGTCTCCAGTTAGGACATGACTTGTACGAGCAGTACTTC.

The table lists this clonotype with a few counts. The chain couples TRBV5-1 to TRBJ2-5; D tentatively reads TRBD1 or TRBD2 (5 bases each). There are 16 residues in the CDR3. Germline V gene lookup returns CDR1 SGHRS and CDR2 YFSETQ. V gave up 0 bases and J gave up 4 bases, with 16 bases separating them. The CDR3 reads CASSLAGAGPLETQYF. In DNA form, the CDR3 reads TGCGCCAGCAGCTTGGCCGGGGCAGGCCCTCTAGAGACCCAGTACTTC.

This rearrangement joins TRBV7-9 to TRBJ2-7, with 7 nucleotides matching TRBD2. Per the germline V gene, CDR1 is SEHNR and CDR2 is FQNEAQ (reference sequence). This CDR3 contains 14 residues. V gave up 10 bases and J gave up 0 bases; unmatched junction bases: 9. The CDR3 region has the DNA TGTGCCACCCGAGCGGGGTCAAGCTCCTACGAGCAGTACTTC. This sequence encodes CATRAGSSSYEQYF.